One T cell receptor beta chain is described in this entry. Profiled with immunoSEQ multiplex PCR; TCRdb holds only in-frame clones, not every one. Of more than 90,000 clones in the sample, 87% are singletons; the top ten hold 7.7%. This CDR3 contains 12 residues. V dropped 2 bases and J dropped 2 bases, with 4 bases sitting between them. Germline V gene data show CDR1 as SNHLY and CDR2 as FYNNEI. This sample was included in a study of blood T cell repertoires in COVID-19. Study summary: Acute and convalescent COVID-19 samples came from the United States, Italy and Spain.

The chain links TRBV2 to TRBJ2-7; D gene uncertain. Sequences were obtained from peripheral blood. The clonotype comes from a human donor in a cohort sampled during active COVID-19. CDR3 nucleotide sequence: TGTGCCAGCAGTGAACAGACCTACGAGCAGTACTTC. It specifies CASSEQTYEQYF. Combining the CDR3 with reference TRBV2 and TRBJ2-7 gives the whole variable domain EPEVTQTPSHQVTQMGQEVILRCVPISNHLYFYWYRQILGQKVEFLVSFYNNEISEKSEIFDDQFSVERPDGSNFTLKIRSTKLEDSAMYFCASSEQTYEQYFGPGTRLTVT.